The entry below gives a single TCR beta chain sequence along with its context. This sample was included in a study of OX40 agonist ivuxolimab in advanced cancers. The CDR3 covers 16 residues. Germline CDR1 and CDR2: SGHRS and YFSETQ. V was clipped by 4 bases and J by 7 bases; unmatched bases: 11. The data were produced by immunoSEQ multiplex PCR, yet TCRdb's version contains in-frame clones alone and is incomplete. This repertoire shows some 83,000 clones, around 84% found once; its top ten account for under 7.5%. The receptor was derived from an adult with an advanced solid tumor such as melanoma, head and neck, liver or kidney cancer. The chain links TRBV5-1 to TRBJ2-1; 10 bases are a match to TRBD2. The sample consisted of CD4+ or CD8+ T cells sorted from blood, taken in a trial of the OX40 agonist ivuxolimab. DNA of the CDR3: TGCGCCAGCAGCGTCCCTTCTAGCGGGGGACCTAATGAGCAGTTCTTC. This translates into CASSVPSSGGPNEQFF.